The present T cell receptor beta chain was sequenced within a study of blood T cell repertoires in COVID-19 (dated by TCRdb to about 2020). About the investigation overall: Samples covering the acute and convalescent phases of COVID-19 were provided by collaborators in the United States, Italy and Spain. Subjects who had been exposed to COVID-19, were actively infected with it, or had recovered from it provided the deeply sampled blood TCRbeta repertoires that made up the dataset. Nearly every sample came with metadata listing a de-identified subject ID, COVID-19 status, age in years and sex. The repertoires were released in a freely available public database intended as a resource for research on the immune response to SARS-CoV-2. The prospective study material was composed of cDNA or gDNA derived from T cells, B-cell-depleted T cells, or PBMCs. Samples came from the ongoing ImmuneRACE study (first 160 participants) plus 1,254 subjects from 6 global collaborators. Where available, HLA class I and class II types were taken from metadata supplied by the sample provider and were not determined by assay-based typing.

Participants in the prospective study were enrolled through a virtual design, were aged 18 to 89 years, and lived in 24 United States geographic areas. In the prospective study, cohorts were assigned on the basis of participant-reported clinical history obtained from a screening survey and a study questionnaire. Recovered participants in ImmuneRACE Cohort 3 were defined by two consecutive negative NP/OP PCR tests, clearance by a healthcare professional, or resolution of symptoms. In the prospective study, whole blood, serum and a nasopharyngeal or oropharyngeal swab were collected from each participant by mobile phlebotomists. Additional blood draws and questionnaires over a roughly two-month period could optionally be provided by prospective study participants. Blood samples from the prospective study were shipped frozen or at room temperature prior to DNA extraction. Notes on this clone: The antigen this receptor binds is unknown. Base qualities were left out, and no much larger clone turns up one base away.

TCRbeta CDR3 regions were amplified from genomic DNA by means of the immunoSEQ Assay, a bias-controlled multiplex PCR. In the authors' own workflow: The number of nucleated cells in each sample was estimated by amplification of reference gene primers within the assay. Sequence reads were collapsed and filtered to measure the absolute abundance of every unique TCRbeta CDR3 rearrangement. Productive Simpson clonality was computed per sample as the square root of Simpson's diversity index over productive rearrangements. TCRdb mirrors the immuneACCESS table, restricted to in-frame sequences. Some clones are absent from its copies; in checked studies, under half trace to an unresolved V gene, and the reason for the others is unknown. V, J and clone size are taken as reported in that table, and D and trimming were inferred from the DNA itself. The sample data list approximately 240,000 clones, and 90% to 95% of these were observed just once. Jointly, the top ten make up about 1.9% of the sample.

Looking up the germline V gene (reference sequence) yields CDR1 LNHDA and CDR2 SQIVND. V is shortened by 1 base, J by 10 bases, and the region joining them spans 8 bases. Taken from cysteine to phenylalanine, the CDR3 has 13 residues. Only the CDR3 part of the read is kept: 39 bases, read in frame from the first base. What the authors observed across the whole study: Clinical and demographic metadata were provided uncurated, with the amount varying by source and participant.

The receptor was isolated from a woman younger than 35 who had recovered from COVID-19. The chain joins TRBV19 to TRBJ1-6; the best D guess is TRBD1, with 5 bases matching. The sample consisted of PBMCs or T cells enriched from blood (not recorded which). The nucleotides are TGTGCCAGTAGTATAGGGGGGGGATCACCCCTCCACTTT. Its protein is CASSIGGGSPLHF.